The next 5 T cell receptor beta chains were all read from a single sample in a study of blood T cell repertoires in COVID-19. Sequencing was performed with immunoSEQ multiplex PCR; in TCRdb, only in-frame clones are kept and a portion is missing. The sample includes about 67,000 clones, 75% to 90% of them seen just once. Input material: peripheral blood. The receptors here all came from a middle-aged man with active COVID-19.

The chain couples TRBV2 to TRBJ2-5, with 8 bases matching TRBD1. V was pared by 4 bases and J by 1 base, with 5 bases of the junction left unmatched. This CDR3 is built from 15 residues. CDR1 and CDR2 from the germline V gene are SNHLY and FYNNEI. The DNA of the CDR3 is TGTGCCAGCAGTGGGGACAGGTGGGTCCAAGAGACCCAGTACTTC. Its protein product is CASSGDRWVQETQYF.

This clone was counted once. The chain uses TRBV28 and TRBJ2-1, with TRBD2 matching 8 bases. Looked up from germline, CDR1 is MDHEN and CDR2 is SYDVKM. CDR3 length: 16 amino acids. V lost 5 bases to trimming and J lost 0 bases; unmatched junction nucleotides: 6. The chain's CDR3 is CASSPASGSSYNEQFF. The CDR3 DNA reads TGTGCCAGCAGTCCCGCAAGCGGGAGCTCCTACAATGAGCAGTTCTTC.

V usage is TRBV24-1 and J usage is TRBJ2-1, with TRBD2 as a possible D gene (6 bases). CDR3 length equals 16 residues. Germline V gene lookup returns CDR1 KGHDR and CDR2 SFDVKD. Trimming removed 0 bases at V and 4 bases at J, with 12 bases between. The CDR3 loop reads CATSDLGSGRYNEQFF. CDR3 coding DNA: TGTGCCACCAGTGATTTGGGTAGCGGACGATACAATGAGCAGTTCTTC.

The CDR3 bases are TGTGCCAGCAGCCGTGAGGGAAGCTCCTACGAGCAGTACTTC. Residues: CASSREGSSYEQYF. The chain is built from TRBV27 and TRBJ2-7, with D possibly matching TRBD2 (5 bases). The germline V and J ends were trimmed by 6 bases and 0 bases, with 12 bases remaining between them. The CDR3 contains 14 residues. The germline CDR1 and CDR2 sequences are MNHEY and SMNVEV (reference sequence).

The chain is built from TRBV11-3 and TRBJ2-1; 10 nucleotides match TRBD2. Germline CDR1 is SGHNT and CDR2 is YENEEA. CDR3 length: 13 residues. V was pared by 5 bases and J by 10 bases, with 5 bases of the junction left unmatched. This CDR3 reads CASSPLLAGEQFF. Written as DNA, the CDR3 is TGTGCCAGCAGCCCCTTACTAGCGGGAGAGCAGTTCTTC.